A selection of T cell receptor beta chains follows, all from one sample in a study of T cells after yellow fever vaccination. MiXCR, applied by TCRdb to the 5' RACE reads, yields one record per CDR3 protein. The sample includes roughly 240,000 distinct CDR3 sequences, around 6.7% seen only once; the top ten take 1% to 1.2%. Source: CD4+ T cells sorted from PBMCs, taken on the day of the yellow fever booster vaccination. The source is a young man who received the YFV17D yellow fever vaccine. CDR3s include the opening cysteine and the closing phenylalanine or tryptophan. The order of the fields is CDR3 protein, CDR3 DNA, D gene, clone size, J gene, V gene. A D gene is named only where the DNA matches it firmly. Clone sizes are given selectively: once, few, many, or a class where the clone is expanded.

CDR3 protein: CSATHNARRYEQYF
CDR3 DNA: TGCAGTGCTACCCACAACGCACGCCGCTACGAGCAGTACTTC
D gene: .
clone size: many
J gene: TRBJ2-7
V gene: TRBV20-1

CDR3 protein: CASSQSSTSYNEQFF
CDR3 DNA: TGTGCCAGCAGCCAATCCTCGACCTCCTACAATGAGCAGTTCTTC
D gene: .
clone size: .
J gene: TRBJ2-1
V gene: TRBV3-1

CDR3 protein: CASSPIDSGRGEQFF
CDR3 DNA: TGTGCCAGCAGTCCTATTGATAGCGGGAGGGGTGAGCAGTTCTTC
D gene: TRBD2
clone size: few
J gene: TRBJ2-1
V gene: TRBV27

CDR3 protein: CSARAGNTGELFF
CDR3 DNA: TGCAGTGCTAGAGCTGGGAACACCGGGGAGCTGTTTTTT
D gene: .
clone size: many
J gene: TRBJ2-2
V gene: TRBV20-1

CDR3 protein: CASSSRFQETQYF
CDR3 DNA: TGTGCCAGCAGCTCCCGATTTCAAGAGACCCAGTACTTC
D gene: .
clone size: .
J gene: TRBJ2-5
V gene: TRBV7-3

CDR3 protein: CASSFRTGGYEQYF
CDR3 DNA: TGTGCCAGCAGCTTCAGGACGGGGGGCTACGAGCAGTACTTC
D gene: TRBD2
clone size: few
J gene: TRBJ2-7
V gene: TRBV13

CDR3 protein: CASSLATGSGGEKFF
CDR3 DNA: TGTGCCAGCAGCTTAGCTACAGGGAGTGGGGGAGAGAAGTTCTTC
D gene: .
clone size: many
J gene: TRBJ2-1
V gene: TRBV7-2

CDR3 protein: CSFHRLSSTDTQYF
CDR3 DNA: TGCAGCTTTCACAGACTCTCAAGCACAGATACGCAGTATTTT
D gene: .
clone size: many
J gene: TRBJ2-3
V gene: TRBV29-1

CDR3 protein: CAAKGEYDTGELFF
CDR3 DNA: TGTGCCGCAAAGGGGGAGTATGACACCGGGGAGCTGTTTTTT
D gene: .
clone size: few
J gene: TRBJ2-2
V gene: TRBV10-3

CDR3 protein: CSVEGQARTDTQYF
CDR3 DNA: TGCAGCGTTGAGGGACAGGCCCGCACAGATACGCAGTATTTT
D gene: TRBD1
clone size: many
J gene: TRBJ2-3
V gene: TRBV29-1